These 17 T cell receptor beta chains originate from one sample sequenced in a study of T-cell memory formation after mild COVID-19. TCRdb processed the 5' RACE reads anew with MiXCR; each CDR3 protein has one entry. The sample has about 430,000 distinct CDR3 sequences, roughly 24% seen once. The sample was PBMCs or a T cell subset sorted from them (not recorded which). Every receptor here comes from an adult woman who had mild COVID-19 (a few samples of this study predate the infection). Cell type and time point are not known.

The chain carries TRBV5-1 and TRBJ1-4; tentatively, D is TRBD1 (6 bases). The V end lost 0 bases, the J end lost 4 bases, and 10 bases lay between the germline ends. The CDR3 has 15 amino acids. Germline V gives CDR1 SGHRS, CDR2 YFSETQ. The CDR3, as DNA: TGCGCCAGCAGCTTGGGACAGGTGGATAATGAAAAACTGTTTTTT. Its translation: CASSLGQVDNEKLFF.

V gene TRBV5-4 combines with J gene TRBJ2-7; 8 bases line up with TRBD1. Germline V gene sequence: CDR1 SGHNT, CDR2 YYREEE (reference sequence). This CDR3 spans 15 amino acids. The trim removed 2 bases at V and 3 bases at J, leaving 7 bases unmatched. This chain's CDR3 is CASSFNPTGGYEQYF. In DNA, the CDR3 is TGTGCCAGCAGCTTCAACCCTACAGGGGGCTACGAGCAGTACTTC.

This clonotype was seen a few times. This chain links TRBV7-2 with TRBJ2-5, with a possible D match to TRBD2 (5 bases). The V and J ends lost 1 base and 2 bases respectively, with 11 bases between them. CDR1 and CDR2 (germline): SGHTA, FQGNSA. The CDR3 has 15 residues. CDR3 DNA: TGTGCCAGCAGCTTAGTGGAGGTCCCGCAAGAGACCCAGTACTTC. Translation: CASSLVEVPQETQYF.

This clonotype has more than one count but fewer than ten. The CDR3 DNA reads as TGTGCCACCGGGGGGGATCCCTCCTACAATGAGCAGTTCTTC. This translates into CATGGDPSYNEQFF. The chain joins TRBV12-3 or TRBV12-4 to TRBJ2-1; 8 bases line up with TRBD2. V shed 10 bases, J shed 0 bases, and the junction held 5 bases outside the gene matches. This CDR3 has 14 residues.

The chain carries TRBV28 and TRBJ2-7; TRBD1 might be the D (6 bases). From germline, CDR1 is MDHEN and CDR2 SYDVKM. With 6 bases removed from V and 6 bases from J, the gap between germline ends came to 12 bases. The CDR3 contains 12 residues. For the CDR3, the DNA is TGTGCCAGCAGCCCCAGGGGTATCGAGCAGTACTTC. Protein: CASSPRGIEQYF.

This chain connects TRBV2 to TRBJ1-1; D remains ambiguous. Trimming took off 8 bases at V and 5 bases at J, with 15 bases between the two ends. In germline, CDR1 is SNHLY, CDR2 FYNNEI. CDR3 size: 13 residues. As DNA, the CDR3 is TGTGCCAGCCTCCCCCCCGGGCGGACTGAAGCTTTCTTT. Its protein is CASLPPGRTEAFF.

This clonotype was recorded a few times. The chain has TRBV11-2 and TRBJ2-7; D not resolved. The CDR3 extends over 14 amino acids. Trimming cost V 1 base and J 5 bases, with 12 bases left between them. Germline CDR1 SGHAT, CDR2 FQNNGV. CDR3: CASSLGYGGDEQYF. In DNA form, the CDR3 reads TGTGCCAGCAGCTTAGGATACGGTGGGGACGAGCAGTACTTC.

This clonotype was found a few times. The chain combines TRBV21-1 with TRBJ2-5; TRBD1, the table's D call, lacks a check against the DNA. TRBV21-1 counts as a pseudogene. The CDR3 is made up of 17 amino acids. The CDR3 region is CASNPPGQGANQETQYF. The CDR3 DNA is TGTGCCAGCAATCCCCCGGGGCAGGGGGCGAACCAAGAGACCCAGTACTTC.

This clonotype occurred a few times. The rearrangement joins TRBV25-1 to TRBJ2-1; D may be TRBD1 (6 bases). The V and J ends lost 1 base and 1 base respectively, with 14 bases between them. The CDR3 is 17 residues long. Germline values: CDR1 MGHDK, CDR2 SYGVNS. CDR3 coding DNA: TGTGCCAGCAGTGAATTTGGGCTGACAGGTTCCTACAATGAGCAGTTCTTC. Translation gives CASSEFGLTGSYNEQFF.

V usage is TRBV7-9 and J usage is TRBJ2-3, with a possible D match to TRBD2 (6 bases). V shed 2 bases and J shed 0 bases, with 15 bases lying between them. From germline, CDR1 is SEHNR and CDR2 FQNEAQ (reference sequence). The CDR3 spans 17 residues. The CDR3 reads CASSLFWAGPSTDTQYF. CDR3 nucleotides: TGTGCCAGCAGCTTATTCTGGGCGGGGCCGAGCACAGATACGCAGTATTTT.

This clonotype has a count of ten or more. V usage is TRBV5-1 and J usage is TRBJ1-6; D remains unclear. The germline V and J ends were trimmed by 4 bases and 7 bases, with 18 bases remaining between them. The CDR3 runs 16 residues. Germline-derived CDR1 and CDR2 are SGHRS and YFSETQ. The CDR3 region has the DNA TGCGCCAGCAGCCCCCGAATAGGAATGGAAAATTCACCCCTCCACTTT. Its translation: CASSPRIGMENSPLHF.

In its sample, this clonotype was seen a few times. This chain uses TRBV9 with TRBJ1-1; D gene ambiguous. V lost 0 bases and J lost 6, with 9 bases in between. The CDR3 has 13 amino acids. Per the germline V gene, CDR1 is SGDLS and CDR2 is YYNGEE. The CDR3 loop reads CASSVATEPEAFF. In nucleotides, the CDR3 is TGTGCCAGCAGCGTAGCTACTGAGCCTGAAGCTTTCTTT.

The chain recombines TRBV9 with TRBJ2-3; a possible D gene is TRBD1 (6 bases). V gave up 4 bases and J gave up 6 bases, with 12 bases separating them. Looked up from germline, CDR1 is SGDLS and CDR2 is YYNGEE. The CDR3 length is 13 residues. CDR3 DNA sequence: TGTGCCAGCAGCACCTACAGGGCTGATACGCAGTATTTT. Its protein product is CASSTYRADTQYF.

By sample fraction, this clonotype is medium-sized (0.01 to 0.1%). The rearrangement joins TRBV4-3 to TRBJ2-7, with TRBD2 matching 10 bases. CDR1 and CDR2 (germline): LGHNA, YSLEER. Trimming cost V 4 bases and J 2 bases; bases outside gene matches: 8. The CDR3 is 16 residues long. In DNA, the CDR3 is TGCGCCAGCAGCCTCGGGCTAGCGGGGGAGACCTACGAGCAGTACTTC. It codes for CASSLGLAGETYEQYF.

The gene calls are TRBV5-1 and TRBJ2-7; TRBD1 agrees at 8 bases. Germline V CDR1 and CDR2: SGHRS, YFSETQ. The V gene end was trimmed by 5 bases and the J gene end by 2 bases; junction bases not matched to a gene: 9. The CDR3 is made up of 15 amino acids. In nucleotides, the CDR3 is TGCGCCAGCAGTATGGAGGGGACAGGTGCCTACGAGCAGTACTTC. This sequence encodes CASSMEGTGAYEQYF.

This clonotype was picked up a small number of times. V usage is TRBV3-1 and J usage is TRBJ2-1; D gene unclear. Germline CDR1 and CDR2: LGHDT and YNNKEL (reference sequence). V was cut by 3 bases and J by 5 bases, with 5 bases left in between. The CDR3 length is 12 residues. The CDR3 DNA sequence: TGTGCCAGCAGCCAGACTCACAATGAGCAGTTCTTC. Its translation is CASSQTHNEQFF.

V and J are TRBV24-1 and TRBJ1-2; D gene unclear. From germline, CDR1 is KGHDR and CDR2 SFDVKD. The ends were cut back, 5 bases at V and 3 bases at J, with 15 bases in the middle. This CDR3 contains 15 residues. The CDR3 sequence: CATSGSLGRDYGYTF. The CDR3 nucleotides read TGTGCCACCAGTGGGTCCCTTGGGCGGGACTATGGCTACACCTTC.